Listed below are T cell receptor beta chains from one sample, sequenced in a study of blood T cell repertoires in COVID-19. The method was immunoSEQ multiplex PCR; TCRdb's version includes in-frame clones alone and lacks a portion of them. This sample yields 300,000 to 450,000 clones, of which 88% are seen a single time; 1.2% belongs to the top ten. Sequencing was performed on PBMCs or T cells enriched from blood (not recorded which). Source of these receptors: a woman aged 18-29 years who had recovered from COVID-19. The CDR3 runs from the conserved cysteine through the conserved F or W. The D gene is left open where the match is weak. Expanded clones get a size class; other rows say once, few or many, or leave the size out.

clone size: -; D gene: -; J gene: TRBJ1-6; V gene: TRBV7-2; CDR3 protein: CASSLSRGRVFSYNSPLHF; CDR3 DNA: TGTGCCAGCAGCTTATCCCGAGGGAGGGTTTTTTCCTATAATTCACCCCTCCACTTT
clone size: -; D gene: TRBD1; J gene: TRBJ2-2; V gene: TRBV5-4; CDR3 protein: CASSLALTGTSTGELFF; CDR3 DNA: TGTGCCAGCAGCTTGGCTTTGACAGGGACCTCCACCGGGGAGCTGTTTTTT
clone size: -; D gene: TRBD1; J gene: TRBJ2-1; V gene: TRBV7-9; CDR3 protein: CASSLSDRGNEQFF; CDR3 DNA: TGTGCCAGCAGCTTATCCGACAGGGGGAATGAGCAGTTCTTC
clone size: -; D gene: -; J gene: TRBJ2-1; V gene: TRBV5-4; CDR3 protein: CASSFLGGVDEQFF; CDR3 DNA: TGTGCCAGCAGCTTTTTGGGCGGGGTGGATGAGCAGTTCTTC
clone size: -; D gene: -; J gene: TRBJ1-3; V gene: TRBV5-1; CDR3 protein: CASSLTAGEGNTIYF; CDR3 DNA: TGCGCCAGCAGCTTGACGGCAGGGGAAGGAAACACCATATATTTT
clone size: -; D gene: -; J gene: TRBJ2-3; V gene: TRBV13; CDR3 protein: CASSFSAYTQYF; CDR3 DNA: TGTGCCAGCAGTTTTAGCGCGTATACGCAGTATTTT
clone size: -; D gene: TRBD2; J gene: TRBJ2-1; V gene: TRBV19; CDR3 protein: CASSMWGKLAERDEQFF; CDR3 DNA: TGTGCCAGTAGTATGTGGGGGAAACTAGCGGAGCGCGATGAGCAGTTCTTC
clone size: -; D gene: -; J gene: TRBJ1-2; V gene: TRBV2; CDR3 protein: CASSPPGGRFGYTF; CDR3 DNA: TGTGCCAGCAGTCCCCCCGGGGGGCGGTTTGGCTACACCTTC
clone size: -; D gene: -; J gene: TRBJ1-2; V gene: TRBV2; CDR3 protein: CASSSGHSNYGYTF; CDR3 DNA: TGTGCCAGCAGTTCGGGACATTCTAACTATGGCTACACCTTC
clone size: -; D gene: -; J gene: TRBJ2-2; V gene: TRBV3-1/TRBV3-2; CDR3 protein: CASSPGGPTGELFF; CDR3 DNA: TGTGCCAGCAGCCCCGGGGGGCCAACCGGGGAGCTGTTTTTT
clone size: -; D gene: TRBD1; J gene: TRBJ1-1; V gene: TRBV9; CDR3 protein: CASSPRTGVTEAFF; CDR3 DNA: TGTGCCAGCAGCCCCCGGACAGGGGTCACTGAAGCTTTCTTT
clone size: few; D gene: -; J gene: TRBJ1-3; V gene: TRBV9; CDR3 protein: CASSVGPVSGNTIYF; CDR3 DNA: TGTGCCAGCAGCGTAGGTCCAGTCTCTGGAAACACCATATATTTT
clone size: few; D gene: -; J gene: TRBJ1-2; V gene: TRBV5-4; CDR3 protein: CASSAPTGSGNYGYTF; CDR3 DNA: TGTGCCAGCAGCGCCCCCACAGGGTCCGGGAACTATGGCTACACCTTC
clone size: -; D gene: -; J gene: TRBJ1-5; V gene: TRBV25-1; CDR3 protein: CASSQVGSNQPQHF; CDR3 DNA: TGTGCCAGCAGCCAGGTCGGAAGCAATCAGCCCCAGCATTTT
clone size: -; D gene: -; J gene: TRBJ2-1; V gene: TRBV19; CDR3 protein: CASSRIYRVRGSDEQFF; CDR3 DNA: TGTGCCAGTAGCCGAATTTACAGGGTCCGGGGTAGCGATGAGCAGTTCTTC
clone size: -; D gene: -; J gene: TRBJ1-1; V gene: TRBV30; CDR3 protein: CACSGNTEAFF; CDR3 DNA: TGTGCCTGTAGCGGGAACACTGAAGCTTTCTTT
clone size: -; D gene: TRBD1; J gene: TRBJ2-4; V gene: TRBV30; CDR3 protein: CAWSRTGAMDTKNIQYF; CDR3 DNA: TGTGCCTGGAGTAGGACAGGGGCGATGGATACCAAAAACATTCAGTACTTC
clone size: -; D gene: TRBD1; J gene: TRBJ2-2; V gene: TRBV5-4; CDR3 protein: CASSHQGANGELFF; CDR3 DNA: TGTGCCAGCAGCCATCAGGGGGCTAACGGGGAGCTGTTTTTT
clone size: -; D gene: -; J gene: TRBJ1-1; V gene: TRBV12-3/TRBV12-4; CDR3 protein: CASSQGHYTEAFF; CDR3 DNA: TGTGCCAGCAGTCAGGGACACTACACTGAAGCTTTCTTT
clone size: -; D gene: TRBD1; J gene: TRBJ2-5; V gene: TRBV7-3; CDR3 protein: CASSFQGAGETQYF; CDR3 DNA: TGTGCCAGCAGCTTCCAGGGGGCAGGGGAGACCCAGTACTTC
clone size: -; D gene: -; J gene: TRBJ2-7; V gene: TRBV2; CDR3 protein: CASSDGQTYEQYF; CDR3 DNA: TGTGCCAGCAGTGACGGACAGACCTACGAGCAGTACTTC
clone size: -; D gene: TRBD1; J gene: TRBJ1-2; V gene: TRBV19; CDR3 protein: CASSTWDSGNYGYTF; CDR3 DNA: TGTGCCAGTAGTACATGGGACAGTGGGAACTATGGCTACACCTTC
clone size: -; D gene: -; J gene: TRBJ1-5; V gene: TRBV18; CDR3 protein: CASSPQAPGQPQHF; CDR3 DNA: TGTGCCAGCTCTCCACAAGCCCCAGGCCAGCCCCAGCATTTT
clone size: once; D gene: -; J gene: TRBJ1-5; V gene: TRBV2; CDR3 protein: CASSATQQPQHF; CDR3 DNA: TGTGCCAGCAGTGCTACTCAACAGCCCCAGCATTTT
clone size: -; D gene: -; J gene: TRBJ1-1; V gene: TRBV9; CDR3 protein: CASSVQGRRNTEAFF; CDR3 DNA: TGTGCCAGCAGCGTCCAGGGTAGGAGGAACACTGAAGCTTTCTTT
clone size: -; D gene: -; J gene: TRBJ1-2; V gene: TRBV3-1/TRBV3-2; CDR3 protein: CASSRWLGQTYGYTF; CDR3 DNA: TGTGCCAGCAGCCGGTGGTTGGGCCAAACCTATGGCTACACCTTC
clone size: -; D gene: -; J gene: TRBJ1-5; V gene: TRBV6-6; CDR3 protein: CASSPGLYSNQPQHF; CDR3 DNA: TGTGCCAGCAGCCCCGGACTTTATAGCAATCAGCCCCAGCATTTT
clone size: -; D gene: -; J gene: TRBJ2-3; V gene: TRBV6-5; CDR3 protein: CASSYDGRGRTDTQYF; CDR3 DNA: TGTGCCAGCAGTTACGATGGGCGGGGGCGCACAGATACGCAGTATTTT
clone size: -; D gene: TRBD1; J gene: TRBJ1-5; V gene: TRBV7-8; CDR3 protein: CASSLYDRGDHSNQPQHF; CDR3 DNA: TGTGCCAGCAGCCTTTACGACAGGGGGGACCATAGCAATCAGCCCCAGCATTTT
clone size: -; D gene: -; J gene: TRBJ1-5; V gene: TRBV2; CDR3 protein: CASSVERDSNQPQHF; CDR3 DNA: TGTGCCAGCAGTGTAGAACGGGATAGCAATCAGCCCCAGCATTTT
clone size: -; D gene: TRBD2; J gene: TRBJ2-3; V gene: TRBV4-1; CDR3 protein: CASSRGAGGADTQYF; CDR3 DNA: TGCGCCAGCAGCCGAGGAGCGGGGGGGGCGGATACGCAGTATTTT
clone size: -; D gene: -; J gene: TRBJ1-2; V gene: TRBV11-2; CDR3 protein: CASSLANGGYTF; CDR3 DNA: TGTGCCAGCAGCTTAGCAAACGGGGGCTACACCTTC
clone size: -; D gene: -; J gene: TRBJ1-1; V gene: TRBV5-1; CDR3 protein: CASSADVGTHRRGNTEAFF; CDR3 DNA: TGCGCCAGCAGCGCCGACGTGGGGACCCATAGGAGGGGGAACACTGAAGCTTTCTTT
clone size: -; D gene: TRBD1; J gene: TRBJ1-2; V gene: TRBV2; CDR3 protein: CASSEWDSNYGYTF; CDR3 DNA: TGTGCCAGCAGTGAATGGGACAGCAACTATGGCTACACCTTC
clone size: -; D gene: TRBD2; J gene: TRBJ2-5; V gene: TRBV28; CDR3 protein: CASTWTSGGTQETQYF; CDR3 DNA: TGTGCCAGCACCTGGACTAGCGGGGGTACGCAAGAGACCCAGTACTTC
clone size: -; D gene: -; J gene: TRBJ1-3; V gene: TRBV20-1; CDR3 protein: CSASRGGNTIYF; CDR3 DNA: TGCAGTGCTAGTAGGGGCGGAAACACCATATATTTT
clone size: -; D gene: TRBD1; J gene: TRBJ1-4; V gene: TRBV6-2/TRBV6-3; CDR3 protein: CASSSDREGSEKLFF; CDR3 DNA: TGTGCCAGCAGCTCGGACAGGGAGGGTAGCGAAAAACTGTTTTTT
clone size: -; D gene: -; J gene: TRBJ2-3; V gene: TRBV19; CDR3 protein: CASSGPADTDTQYF; CDR3 DNA: TGTGCCAGTAGTGGTCCTGCGGACACAGATACGCAGTATTTT
clone size: -; D gene: -; J gene: TRBJ1-1; V gene: TRBV19; CDR3 protein: CASSFGQPTTEAFF; CDR3 DNA: TGTGCCAGTAGTTTTGGACAGCCCACCACTGAAGCTTTCTTT
clone size: -; D gene: TRBD1; J gene: TRBJ2-3; V gene: TRBV4-1; CDR3 protein: CASSQVLQGEDTQYF; CDR3 DNA: TGCGCCAGCAGCCAAGTTTTACAGGGGGAGGATACGCAGTATTTT
clone size: -; D gene: -; J gene: TRBJ1-2; V gene: TRBV10-3; CDR3 protein: CAISGKQGKDYGYTF; CDR3 DNA: TGTGCCATCAGTGGTAAACAGGGTAAAGACTATGGCTACACCTTC
clone size: -; D gene: TRBD1; J gene: TRBJ2-7; V gene: TRBV7-9; CDR3 protein: CASSFRSGGSYEQYF; CDR3 DNA: TGTGCCAGCAGCTTTCGTTCAGGGGGCTCCTACGAGCAGTACTTC
clone size: -; D gene: TRBD2; J gene: TRBJ2-7; V gene: TRBV5-6; CDR3 protein: CASSPPYGTSGSYEQYF; CDR3 DNA: TGTGCCAGCAGCCCCCCCTATGGGACTAGCGGTTCCTACGAGCAGTACTTC
clone size: -; D gene: TRBD1; J gene: TRBJ2-7; V gene: TRBV5-5; CDR3 protein: CASSFVTGGSYEQYF; CDR3 DNA: TGTGCCAGCAGCTTCGTGACAGGGGGCTCCTACGAGCAGTACTTC